The rows below give T cell receptor beta chains drawn from one sample of a study of identical twins. TCRdb re-analysed the 5' RACE reads in MiXCR, keeping a single row per CDR3 protein. The sample lists about 790,000 distinct CDR3 sequences, over 15% seen once, with around 13% in the top ten. The sample was also linked to a second study, of T cells expressing NK-cell markers.

Sequenced material: PBMCs. These receptors all stem from a woman younger than 35 in good health. Both conserved end residues are part of each CDR3. D genes are given only for firm matches. Some rows mark clone size as missing; the rest say once, few, many or name a class of expanded clone.

D: NA; size: few; V: TRBV20-1; J: TRBJ1-1; CDR3: CSARGTSTEAFF; DNA: TGCAGTGCTAGGGGGACGTCAACTGAAGCTTTCTTT
D: NA; size: NA; V: TRBV12-3/TRBV12-4; J: TRBJ1-2; CDR3: CASSLHYGGYTF; DNA: TGTGCCAGCAGTTTGCACTACGGAGGCTACACCTTC
D: NA; size: NA; V: TRBV29-1; J: TRBJ2-3; CDR3: CSVARYPDTQYF; DNA: TGCAGCGTTGCCAGGTACCCAGATACGCAGTATTTT
D: TRBD1; size: NA; V: TRBV5-1; J: TRBJ2-6; CDR3: CASSLAGTGLSGANVLTF; DNA: TGCGCCAGCAGCTTGGCAGGGACAGGGCTAAGTGGGGCCAACGTCCTGACTTTC
D: TRBD1; size: few; V: TRBV6-1; J: TRBJ1-5; CDR3: CASGTGVGQPQHF; DNA: TGTGCCAGCGGGACAGGGGTCGGTCAGCCCCAGCATTTT
D: TRBD2; size: NA; V: TRBV10-3; J: TRBJ2-5; CDR3: CAISGTGLAGKETQYF; DNA: TGTGCCATCAGTGGGACTGGACTAGCGGGGAAAGAGACCCAGTACTTC
D: NA; size: NA; V: TRBV4-3; J: TRBJ2-1; CDR3: CASSQDLPGEGNEQFF; DNA: TGCGCCAGCAGCCAAGACTTACCGGGAGAAGGCAATGAGCAGTTCTTC
D: NA; size: few; V: TRBV5-1; J: TRBJ2-1; CDR3: CASSLVQGTTSEQFF; DNA: TGCGCCAGCAGCTTGGTCCAGGGCACTACAAGTGAGCAGTTCTTC
D: NA; size: few; V: TRBV5-1; J: TRBJ2-7; CDR3: CASSQAWGDSYEQYF; DNA: TGCGCCAGCAGCCAAGCCTGGGGGGATTCCTACGAGCAGTACTTC
D: TRBD1; size: NA; V: TRBV7-9; J: TRBJ2-1; CDR3: CASSLLGQGLRMEQFF; DNA: TGTGCCAGCAGCTTACTCGGACAGGGGCTCCGCATGGAGCAGTTCTTC
D: TRBD2; size: NA; V: TRBV12-3/TRBV12-4; J: TRBJ2-1; CDR3: CASSSPGLAGNNEQFF; DNA: TGTGCCAGCAGTTCCCCGGGACTAGCGGGCAACAATGAGCAGTTCTTC
D: TRBD2; size: few; V: TRBV6-2/TRBV6-3; J: TRBJ2-2; CDR3: CASSYGTRGPGELFF; DNA: TGTGCCAGCAGTTACGGGACTAGGGGTCCCGGGGAGCTGTTTTTT
D: TRBD1; size: NA; V: TRBV20-1; J: TRBJ1-2; CDR3: CSARDESLDRGVYGYTF; DNA: TGCAGTGCTAGAGATGAGAGTTTGGACAGGGGAGTCTATGGCTACACCTTC
D: NA; size: few; V: TRBV6-6; J: TRBJ2-2; CDR3: CASSRDRSGELFF; DNA: TGTGCCAGCAGTAGGGACCGTTCAGGGGAGCTGTTTTTT
D: TRBD1; size: NA; V: TRBV6-1; J: TRBJ2-2; CDR3: CASSISGDRGFIDTGELFF; DNA: TGTGCCAGCAGCATATCCGGGGACAGGGGGTTTATTGACACCGGGGAGCTGTTTTTT
D: TRBD2; size: few; V: TRBV12-3/TRBV12-4; J: TRBJ2-7; CDR3: CASSLFGTTYEQYF; DNA: TGTGCCAGCAGTTTATTCGGGACTACCTACGAGCAGTACTTC
D: NA; size: NA; V: TRBV5-1; J: TRBJ1-1; CDR3: CASSLATEGGEAFF; DNA: TGCGCCAGCAGCTTGGCCACAGAGGGCGGAGAAGCTTTCTTT
D: TRBD2; size: NA; V: TRBV10-3; J: TRBJ2-3; CDR3: CAISVPSGSPTDTQYF; DNA: TGTGCCATCAGTGTCCCGAGCGGGAGTCCCACAGATACGCAGTATTTT
D: TRBD1; size: NA; V: TRBV20-1; J: TRBJ1-1; CDR3: CSALGGRNTEAFF; DNA: TGCAGTGCTCTAGGGGGCAGGAACACTGAAGCTTTCTTT
D: NA; size: few; V: TRBV5-1; J: TRBJ2-7; CDR3: CASSLTALPPYEQYF; DNA: TGCGCCAGCAGCTTGACGGCCTTGCCCCCCTACGAGCAGTACTTC
D: TRBD1; size: few; V: TRBV6-1; J: TRBJ2-3; CDR3: CASRGTGGSDTQYF; DNA: TGTGCCAGCAGAGGGACAGGGGGCTCAGATACGCAGTATTTT
D: TRBD2; size: many; V: TRBV12-3/TRBV12-4; J: TRBJ2-1; CDR3: CASSSGAWGGSTPSYNEQFF; DNA: TGTGCCAGCAGTTCGGGAGCCTGGGGCGGGAGTACCCCAAGCTACAATGAGCAGTTCTTC
D: TRBD1; size: NA; V: TRBV5-1; J: TRBJ1-2; CDR3: CASSFAGGDGYTF; DNA: TGCGCCAGCAGCTTTGCAGGGGGCGATGGCTACACCTTC
D: NA; size: NA; V: TRBV20-1; J: TRBJ2-7; CDR3: CSASKSVYEQYF; DNA: TGCAGTGCTAGTAAGAGCGTCTACGAGCAGTACTTC
D: NA; size: NA; V: TRBV9; J: TRBJ1-1; CDR3: CASSVVGGPLNTEAFF; DNA: TGTGCCAGCAGCGTAGTCGGGGGGCCCCTGAACACTGAAGCTTTCTTT